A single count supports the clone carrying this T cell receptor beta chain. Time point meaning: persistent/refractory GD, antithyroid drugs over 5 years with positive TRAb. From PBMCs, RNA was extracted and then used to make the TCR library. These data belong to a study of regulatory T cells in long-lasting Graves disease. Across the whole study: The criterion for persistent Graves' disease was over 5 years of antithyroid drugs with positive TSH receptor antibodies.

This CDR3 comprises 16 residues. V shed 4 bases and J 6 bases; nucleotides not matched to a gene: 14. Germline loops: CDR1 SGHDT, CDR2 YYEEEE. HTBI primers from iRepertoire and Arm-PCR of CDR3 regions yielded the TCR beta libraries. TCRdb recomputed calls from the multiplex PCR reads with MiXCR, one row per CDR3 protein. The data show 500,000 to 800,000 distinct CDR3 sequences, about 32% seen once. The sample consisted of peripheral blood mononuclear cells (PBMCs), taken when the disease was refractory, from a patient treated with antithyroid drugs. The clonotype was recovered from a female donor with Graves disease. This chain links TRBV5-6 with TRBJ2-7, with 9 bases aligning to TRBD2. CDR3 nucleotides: TGTGCCAGCAGCCCTCTCCTTAGCGGGGGAGTCGGCGAGCAGTACTTC. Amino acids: CASSPLLSGGVGEQYF.